The 5 T cell receptor beta chains in this list originate from one sample, sequenced in a study of shared clonotypes between healthy human individuals. Profiled with immunoSEQ multiplex PCR; TCRdb holds only in-frame clones, not every one. The table includes approximately 530,000 clones, around 96% detected once. Sequences were obtained from naive CD4+ T cells sorted from blood. Noted subset: CD45RA+ positively selected. The receptors shown here come from a woman under 40 in good health.

The V and J genes are TRBV11-2 and TRBJ2-7; 11 nucleotides line up with TRBD1. CDR1 SGHAT and CDR2 FQNNGV come from the germline V gene. The CDR3 length is 16 residues. V lost 5 bases to trimming and J lost 3 bases; unmatched junction nucleotides: 9. For the CDR3, the DNA is TGTGCCAGCAGCCCCCGCGGACAGGGGGCTTTCTACGAGCAGTACTTC. Translating gives CASSPRGQGAFYEQYF.

V is TRBV27 and J is TRBJ2-1; 8 nucleotides line up with TRBD2. CDR1 and CDR2 from the germline V gene are MNHEY and SMNVEV (reference sequence). V trimming: 6 bases; J trimming: 8 bases; junction bases outside the gene matches: 12. This CDR3 comprises 15 residues. In nucleotides, the CDR3 is TGTGCCAGCAGCCCTGGACTAGCCATTATCCATGAGCAGTTCTTC. Its protein product is CASSPGLAIIHEQFF.

The chain carries TRBV6-5 and TRBJ1-1; 9 bases agree with TRBD1. Germline V gene lookup returns CDR1 MNHEY and CDR2 SVGAGI. The CDR3 has 14 residues. The J segment lost 0 bases and the V segment lost 4 bases, leaving 0 bases of the junction unmatched. The CDR3 spells CASSWTGVNTEAFF. CDR3 nucleotide sequence: TGTGCCAGCAGTTGGACAGGGGTGAACACTGAAGCTTTCTTT.

The genes are TRBV5-1 and TRBJ2-4; D not certain. The CDR3 runs 16 residues. V was pared by 2 bases and J by 0 bases, with 12 bases between. Germline CDR1 reads SGHRS; CDR2 reads YFSETQ. The CDR3 here is CASSLPQDPAKNIQYF. The DNA of the CDR3 is TGCGCCAGCAGCTTACCTCAGGACCCAGCCAAAAACATTCAGTACTTC.

The rearrangement joins TRBV6-1 to TRBJ2-3; D unclear. This CDR3 contains 13 residues. The germline V gene encodes CDR1 MNHNS and CDR2 SASEGT. V gave up 6 bases and J gave up 1 base, with 8 bases separating them. The CDR3 bases are TGTGCCAGCAGAAGTCTCGGCACAGATACGCAGTATTTT. This translates into CASRSLGTDTQYF.